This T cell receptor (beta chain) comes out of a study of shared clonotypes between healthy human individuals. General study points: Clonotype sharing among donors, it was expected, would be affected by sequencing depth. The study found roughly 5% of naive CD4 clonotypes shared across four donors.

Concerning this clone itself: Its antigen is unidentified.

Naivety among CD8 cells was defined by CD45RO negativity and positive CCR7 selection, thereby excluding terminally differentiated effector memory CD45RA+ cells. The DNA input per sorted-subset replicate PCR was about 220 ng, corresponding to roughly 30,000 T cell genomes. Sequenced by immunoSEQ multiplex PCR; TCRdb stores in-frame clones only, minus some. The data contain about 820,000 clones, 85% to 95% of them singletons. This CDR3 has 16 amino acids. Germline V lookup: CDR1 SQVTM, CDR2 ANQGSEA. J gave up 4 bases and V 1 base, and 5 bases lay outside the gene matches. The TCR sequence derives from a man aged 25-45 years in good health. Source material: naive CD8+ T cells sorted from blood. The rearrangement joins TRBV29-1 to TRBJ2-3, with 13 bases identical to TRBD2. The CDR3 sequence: CSVEVLAGGLSDTQYF. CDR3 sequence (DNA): TGCAGCGTTGAAGTACTAGCGGGAGGGTTATCAGATACGCAGTATTTT.